This TCR beta chain was sequenced for a study of OX40 agonist ivuxolimab in advanced cancers. This CDR3 spans 14 amino acids. The germline CDR1 and CDR2 sequences are SGHDT and YYEEEE. V lost 1 base and J lost 8; bases outside the gene matches: 6. This table comes from immunoSEQ multiplex PCR, and its TCRdb copy is limited to in-frame clones, with some not included. This table has about 110,000 clones, around 93% appearing once. Sample: CD4+ or CD8+ T cells sorted from blood, taken in a trial of the OX40 agonist ivuxolimab. The chain couples TRBV5-6 to TRBJ2-7; 10 bases are a match to TRBD1. The source is an adult with an advanced solid tumor such as melanoma, head and neck, liver or kidney cancer. CDR3 region: CASSLRTGQGKQYF. CDR3 nucleotides: TGTGCCAGCAGCTTGCGCACGGGACAGGGGAAGCAGTACTTC.